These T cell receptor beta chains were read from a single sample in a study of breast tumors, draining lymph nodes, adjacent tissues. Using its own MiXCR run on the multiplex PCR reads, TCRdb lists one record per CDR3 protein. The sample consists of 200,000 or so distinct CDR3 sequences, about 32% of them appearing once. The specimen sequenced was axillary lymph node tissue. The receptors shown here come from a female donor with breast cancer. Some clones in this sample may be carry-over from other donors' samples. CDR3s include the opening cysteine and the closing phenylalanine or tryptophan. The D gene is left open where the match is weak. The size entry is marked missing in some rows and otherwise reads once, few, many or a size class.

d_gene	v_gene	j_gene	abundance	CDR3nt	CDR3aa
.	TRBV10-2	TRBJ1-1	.	TGCGCCAGCAGCACCAGGGAGCACACTGAAGCTTTCTTT	CASSTREHTEAFF
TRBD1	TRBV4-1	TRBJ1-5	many	TGCGCCAGCAGCCAGGCCCCGGGACAGGGGATTTCGGCCCAGCATTTT	CASSQAPGQGISAQHF
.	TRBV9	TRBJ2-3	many	TGTGCCAGCAGCGTAGCCGGTAAAGTTCGCACAGATACGCAGTATTTT	CASSVAGKVRTDTQYF
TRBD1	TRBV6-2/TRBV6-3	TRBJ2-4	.	TGTGCCAGCAGTTCGGCAGGGGGCGGCGAAAACATTCAGTACTTC	CASSSAGGGENIQYF
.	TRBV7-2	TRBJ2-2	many	TGTGCCAGCAGCCCCCGAGGCACCGGGGAGCTGTTTTTT	CASSPRGTGELFF
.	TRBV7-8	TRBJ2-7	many	TGTGCCAGCACCCCTCTAAGTAGCGGCGAGCAGTACTTC	CASTPLSSGEQYF
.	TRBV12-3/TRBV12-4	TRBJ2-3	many	TGTGCCAGCAGCCTACAGGGTAGCACAGATACGCAGTATTTT	CASSLQGSTDTQYF
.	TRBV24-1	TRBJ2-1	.	TGTGCCACCAGCAGCTTGGCAAAGTCGGCCAATGAGCAGTTCTTC	CATSSLAKSANEQFF
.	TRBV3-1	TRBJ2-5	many	TGTGCCAGCAGTCGATGGGAAGAGACCCAGTACTTC	CASSRWEETQYF
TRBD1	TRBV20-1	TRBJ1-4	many	TGCAGTGCTAGAGATGGACAGGGGGGGGAAAAACTGTTTTTT	CSARDGQGGEKLFF
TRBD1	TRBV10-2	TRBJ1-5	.	TGCGCCAGCAGTGGAGAGACAGGGAATAGCAATCAGCCCCAGCATTTT	CASSGETGNSNQPQHF
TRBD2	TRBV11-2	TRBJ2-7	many	TGTGCCAGCAGCTTAGGCGGGGGAGAGGCGTACGAGCAGTACTTC	CASSLGGGEAYEQYF
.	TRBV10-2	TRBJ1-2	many	TGCGCCAGCAGTGGGGCTGGGGCTCCGGATGGGCTCACCTTC	CASSGAGAPDGLTF
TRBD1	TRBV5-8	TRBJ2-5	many	TGTGCCAGCAGCTACCGACAGGGTGCGGAGACCCAGTACTTC	CASSYRQGAETQYF
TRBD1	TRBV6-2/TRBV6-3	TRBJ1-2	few	TGTGCCAGCAGTTACTCGATTGGGACAGGGAGTCACTATGGCTACACCTTC	CASSYSIGTGSHYGYTF
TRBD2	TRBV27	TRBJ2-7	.	TGTGCCAGCAGTTTAATGGGAGGGGCCTCCTACAAGCAGTACTTC	CASSLMGGASYKQYF
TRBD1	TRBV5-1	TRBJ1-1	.	TGCGCCAGCAGCTTGGGCGGCAGGGGGCAAACTGAAGCTTTCTTT	CASSLGGRGQTEAFF
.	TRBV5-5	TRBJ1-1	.	TGTGCCAGCACCCAGGGGTCTGAAGCTTTCTTT	CASTQGSEAFF
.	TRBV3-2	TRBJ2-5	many	TGTGCCAGCAGCCCGGACAGGGGGGTGTACCAAGAGACCCAGTACTTC	CASSPDRGVYQETQYF
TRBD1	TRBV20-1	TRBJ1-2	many	TGCAGTGCTAAGGGGGACAGGAGTAACTATGGCTACACCTTC	CSAKGDRSNYGYTF
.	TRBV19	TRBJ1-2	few	TGTGCCAGTGGTACTGGGACTGGCTACACCTTC	CASGTGTGYTF
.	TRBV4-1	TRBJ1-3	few	TGCGCCAGCAGCCAACCACCAGTGTCGGTACAGAGCTCTGGAAACACCATATATTTT	CASSQPPVSVQSSGNTIYF
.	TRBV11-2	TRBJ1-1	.	TGTGCCAGCAGCTTTGGGGGGCGCGTTGAAGCTTTCTTT	CASSFGGRVEAFF
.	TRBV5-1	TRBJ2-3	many	TGCGCCAGCAGCTTGGGGGTTCTGGGAGATACGCAGTATTTT	CASSLGVLGDTQYF
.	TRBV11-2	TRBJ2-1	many	TGTGCCAGCAGCTCAGCCAATGAGCAGTTCTTC	CASSSANEQFF
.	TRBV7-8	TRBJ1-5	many	TGTGCCAGCAGCTTAGGAGCGCCAGGAGGGAATCAGCCCCAGCATTTT	CASSLGAPGGNQPQHF
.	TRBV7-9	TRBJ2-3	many	TGTGCCAGCAGCTTGGAAGGGGGGGCAGATACGCAGTATTTT	CASSLEGGADTQYF
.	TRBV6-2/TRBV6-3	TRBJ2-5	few	TGTGCCAGCAGTCACTCGAGGTCTGGGGGACCAGAAGAGACCCAGTACTTC	CASSHSRSGGPEETQYF
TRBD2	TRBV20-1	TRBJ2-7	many	TGCAGTGCTAGAGCGCGACTAGCCTCATACGAGCAGTACTTC	CSARARLASYEQYF
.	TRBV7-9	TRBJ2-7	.	TGTGCCAGCAGCCCAGTCGGGAGTGGTTCCTACGAGCAGTACTTC	CASSPVGSGSYEQYF
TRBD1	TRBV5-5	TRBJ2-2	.	TGTGCCAGCAGCCAGGGACAGGGTGGGGCCGGGGAGCTGTTTTTT	CASSQGQGGAGELFF
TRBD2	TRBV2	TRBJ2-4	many	TGTGCCAGCAGCGCACTAGCGGGTCCAGCCAAAAACATTCAGTACTTC	CASSALAGPAKNIQYF
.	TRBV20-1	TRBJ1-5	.	TGCAGTGCTAGGGGTTATAGCGGGGGATGGAGGTATGAGACCCAGCATTTT	CSARGYSGGWRYETQHF
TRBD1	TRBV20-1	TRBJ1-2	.	TGCAGTGCCAGCAGCAGGGGACAGGCTCTCTATGGCTACACCTTC	CSASSRGQALYGYTF
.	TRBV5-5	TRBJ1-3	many	TGTGCCAGCAGCCCCCGCGGGCGGGGAAACACCATATATTTT	CASSPRGRGNTIYF
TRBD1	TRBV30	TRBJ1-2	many	TGTGCCTGGAGCGCTAGGGACAGGGCCCGCGGGGACACCTTC	CAWSARDRARGDTF
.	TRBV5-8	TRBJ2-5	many	TGTGCCAGCAGCTTGGGGGAGGAGGGAGAGACCCAGTACTTC	CASSLGEEGETQYF
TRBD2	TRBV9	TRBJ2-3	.	TGTGCCAGCAGCTCTATAGCGGGAACAGATACGCAGTCTTTT	CASSSIAGTDTQSF
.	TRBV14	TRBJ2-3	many	TGTGCCAGCAGCCCCCGGCCGTCGGGTACGCAGTATTTT	CASSPRPSGTQYF
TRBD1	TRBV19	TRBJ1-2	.	TGTGCCAGTAGTATCGGCAGGGGGGATGGCTACACCTTC	CASSIGRGDGYTF
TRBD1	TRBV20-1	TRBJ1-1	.	TGCAGTGCTAGAAGTCCCGGGACAGCGAACACTGAAGCTTTCTTT	CSARSPGTANTEAFF
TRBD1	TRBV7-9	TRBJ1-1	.	TGTGCCAGCAGCTCCCACAGGGGGCTAAACACTGAAGCTTTCTTT	CASSSHRGLNTEAFF
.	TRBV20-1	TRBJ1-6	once	TGCAGTGCAAACCCAGGGACGGCATATTCACCCCTCCACTTT	CSANPGTAYSPLHF
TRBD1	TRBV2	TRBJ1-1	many	TGTGCCAGCAGTCCGGACAGGACCTCGGAAGCTTTCTTT	CASSPDRTSEAFF
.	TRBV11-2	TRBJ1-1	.	TGTGCCAGCAGTTTAGATGGCAACAGCGACACTGAAGCTTTCTTT	CASSLDGNSDTEAFF
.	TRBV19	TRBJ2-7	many	TGTGCCAGTAGTATTGGGCGGGCCTACGAGCAGTACTTC	CASSIGRAYEQYF
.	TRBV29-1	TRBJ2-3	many	TGCAGCGTTGAAGTGGTCGGGGATACGCAGTATTTT	CSVEVVGDTQYF
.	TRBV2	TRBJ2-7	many	TGTGCCAGCAGTGAAGAGAGAGACAGTAGAACCTACGAGCAGTACTTC	CASSEERDSRTYEQYF
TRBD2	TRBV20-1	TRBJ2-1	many	TGCAGTGCCAGGACTAGCCCCAGCTCCTACAATGAGCAGTTCTTC	CSARTSPSSYNEQFF
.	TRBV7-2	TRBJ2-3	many	TGTGCCAGCAGCTTAGGCGGTGGGGGGGATACGCAGTATTTT	CASSLGGGGDTQYF